The 26 T cell receptor beta chains below come from one sample, sequenced in a study of T cell changes during pregnancy in multiple sclerosis. Produced via immunoSEQ multiplex PCR; TCRdb's table is partial and in-frame only. This table holds tens of thousands of clones, roughly nine tenths found once. The sample here was CD4+ T cells from peripheral blood mononuclear cells, taken in the second trimester of pregnancy. These receptors originate from a female donor with multiple sclerosis, enrolled in a pregnancy study.

The chain employs TRBV10-2 and TRBJ2-1; possibly TRBD1 for D (6 bases). V was pared by 4 bases and J by 4 bases, with 17 bases between. In germline, CDR1 is WSHSY, CDR2 SAAADI. This CDR3 contains 16 residues. The CDR3 nucleotides are TGCGCCAGCAGTGGGTCAGGGACACCTTCTTACAATGAGCAGTTCTTC. As protein: CASSGSGTPSYNEQFF.

The chain joins TRBV18 to TRBJ1-4, with 9 nucleotides matching TRBD1. Germline V gene lookup returns CDR1 KGHSH and CDR2 LQKENI. The CDR3 sequence is 15 residues long. Trimming took 2 bases from V and 6 from J; bases not matched to a gene: 4. The CDR3 reads CASSPRTGADEKLFF. The DNA of the CDR3 is TGTGCCAGCTCACCAAGGACAGGGGCAGATGAAAAACTGTTTTTT.

The CDR3 loop is CASSFPETGGFDTEAFF. The CDR3 DNA reads TGCGCCAGCAGCTTTCCCGAGACAGGGGGTTTCGACACTGAAGCTTTCTTT. The J gene is TRBJ1-1, the V gene TRBV5-1, with 9 bases that match TRBD1. Germline assignment: CDR1 SGHRS and CDR2 YFSETQ. The V gene end was trimmed by 2 bases and the J gene end by 3 bases; junction bases not matched to a gene: 11. There are 17 residues in the CDR3.

The chain couples TRBV10-3 to TRBJ1-4, with a possible D match to TRBD1 (6 bases). The CDR3 loop spans 15 amino acids. The V end was cut by 6 bases, the J end by 4 bases, with 15 bases between. Germline assignment: CDR1 ENHRY and CDR2 SYGVKD. The CDR3 nucleotides are TGTGCCATCAGCAGAGGTGGGACATTTAATGAAAAACTGTTTTTT. It translates to CAISRGGTFNEKLFF.

The CDR3 DNA is TGTGCCAGCTCACCTCTCCCCTCTGGGGCCAACGTCCTGACTTTC. Residues: CASSPLPSGANVLTF. The chain recombines TRBV18 with TRBJ2-6; D remains unclear. Trimming left V 3 bases short and J 0 bases short, with 6 bases between. Germline CDR1 and CDR2: KGHSH and LQKENI. The CDR3 runs 15 residues. Using reference TRBV18 and TRBJ2-6 for the parts outside the CDR3, the full variable domain is NAGVMQNPRHLVRRRGQEARLRCSPMKGHSHVYWYRQLPEEGLKFMVYLQKENIIDESGMPKERFSAEFPKEGPSILRIQQVVRGDSAAYFCASSPLPSGANVLTFGAGSRLTVL.

The chain employs TRBV4-2 and TRBJ2-1, with 10 bases that match TRBD2. J was trimmed by 8 bases and V by 1 base; bases with no gene match: 8. Germline V gives CDR1 LGHNA, CDR2 YNFKEQ. This CDR3 comprises 16 residues. CDR3 nucleotides: TGTGCCAGCAGCCAAGTTAGCGGGGGGTCGGGCGATGAGCAGTTCTTC. Encoded protein: CASSQVSGGSGDEQFF.

This clone was seen once. The chain uses TRBV5-4 and TRBJ1-2; D gene ambiguous. The CDR3 consists of 15 residues. V dropped 0 bases and J dropped 5 bases, with 14 bases sitting between them. Germline V gives CDR1 SGHNT, CDR2 YYREEE (reference sequence). CDR3 DNA sequence: TGTGCCAGCAGCTTGGATGGAGGAGTGCGATATGGCTACACCTTC. It specifies CASSLDGGVRYGYTF.

A single count supports this clone. The chain links TRBV28 to TRBJ1-2; D is ambiguous. V lost 3 bases and J lost 4, with 15 bases in between. CDR1 and CDR2 from the germline V gene are MDHEN and SYDVKM. The CDR3 contains 15 residues. The DNA of the CDR3 is TGTGCCAGCAGTTTCTCGGGGATTGAGGGCTATGGCTACACCTTC. It encodes CASSFSGIEGYGYTF.

The chain uses TRBV5-6 and TRBJ1-1, with 7 nucleotides matching TRBD1. Per the germline V gene, CDR1 is SGHDT and CDR2 is YYEEEE. V dropped 4 bases and J dropped 6; count of bases not matched to a gene: 6. The CDR3 contains 13 residues. The CDR3: CASSPTGQAEAFF. DNA for the CDR3: TGTGCCAGCAGCCCCACCGGACAGGCTGAAGCTTTCTTT.

The chain carries TRBV7-6 and TRBJ1-1, with 8 bases matching TRBD1. The CDR3 has 18 amino acids. Germline V lookup: CDR1 SGHVS, CDR2 FNYEAQ. Unmatched junction bases numbered 10, after V lost 0 bases and J lost 1 base. The CDR3 bases are TGTGCCAGCAGCTTAGCGGTTAGGGGGACAGGTCGGAACACTGAAGCTTTCTTT. This sequence encodes CASSLAVRGTGRNTEAFF.

The gene calls are TRBV28 and TRBJ2-3; 10 bases line up with TRBD2. V lost 1 base to trimming and J lost 2 bases; unmatched junction nucleotides: 6. CDR3 length: 17 amino acids. Germline V gives CDR1 MDHEN, CDR2 SYDVKM. CDR3 in DNA: TGTGCCAGCAGTTTATCTTTACTAGCGGGGAACACAGATACGCAGTATTTT. Translating gives CASSLSLLAGNTDTQYF.

The count of this clone is one. The rearrangement joins TRBV19 to TRBJ2-5; 14 bases map to TRBD2. Per the germline V gene, CDR1 is LNHDA and CDR2 is SQIVND (reference sequence). This CDR3 spans 16 amino acids. After removal of 3 bases from V and 4 bases from J, the junction contained 4 bases not matched to a gene. The CDR3, as DNA: TGTGCCAGTAGTATCGGACTAGCGGGGGGAGCAGAGACCCAGTACTTC. Amino acids: CASSIGLAGGAETQYF.

This clone is classed as medium-sized. The chain links TRBV2 to TRBJ1-2; D remains ambiguous. The CDR3 loop spans 11 amino acids. V shed 6 bases and J shed 8 bases, with 10 bases lying between them. Germline loops: CDR1 SNHLY, CDR2 FYNNEI. The CDR3 protein is CASSRSNGYTF. DNA for the CDR3: TGTGCCAGCAGCCGCAGTAACGGCTACACCTTC.

The J gene is TRBJ2-3, the V gene TRBV10-2; 10 nucleotides line up with TRBD1. The CDR3 is 16 amino acids. The J segment lost 5 bases and the V segment lost 8 bases, leaving 13 bases of the junction unmatched. CDR1 WSHSY and CDR2 SAAADI come from the germline V gene. In DNA, the CDR3 is TGCGCCAGCTACGACAGGGGGCGCCCCAGGGGAGATACGCAGTATTTT. This encodes CASYDRGRPRGDTQYF.

The chain recombines TRBV5-1 with TRBJ2-1, with 8 bases lining up with TRBD1. Germline V gene sequence: CDR1 SGHRS, CDR2 YFSETQ. The V segment lost 4 bases and the J segment 3 bases; nucleotides outside the gene matches: 6. This CDR3 has 15 amino acids. The CDR3 DNA reads TGCGCCAGCAGCGTGACAGGGGCGTACTACAATGAGCAGTTCTTC. Translating it yields CASSVTGAYYNEQFF.

The sample holds a few counts of this clone. This sample includes further DNA sequences coding for the same CDR3. The rearrangement links TRBV5-1 to TRBJ2-4, with 13 bases aligning to TRBD2. The germline V gene has CDR1 SGHRS and CDR2 YFSETQ. J was trimmed by 0 bases and V by 4 bases; bases with no gene match: 7. CDR3 size: 18 residues. CDR3 bases: TGCGCCAGCAGCATCGGACTAGCGGGGGCCCTAGCCAAAAACATTCAGTACTTC. This sequence encodes CASSIGLAGALAKNIQYF.

This chain joins TRBV7-2 and TRBJ2-3, with 7 bases aligning to TRBD2. Trimming took 1 base from V and 1 from J; bases not matched to a gene: 5. Germline CDR1 is SGHTA and CDR2 is FQGNSA. The CDR3 covers 16 residues. In nucleotides, the CDR3 is TGTGCCAGCAGCTTAGTCGGCGGGGGACGCACAGATACGCAGTATTTT. Protein: CASSLVGGGRTDTQYF.

This clone was recorded a few times. The gene calls are TRBV9 and TRBJ1-1; perhaps TRBD1 as D (6 bases). V was cut by 0 bases and J by 3 bases, with 9 bases left in between. Germline CDR1 reads SGDLS; CDR2 reads YYNGEE. The CDR3 covers 14 residues. As DNA, the CDR3 is TGTGCCAGCAGCGTAGACTGGACAGACACTGAAGCTTTCTTT. It encodes CASSVDWTDTEAFF.

This clone was seen just once. The chain carries TRBV30 and TRBJ1-1; the D gene is possibly TRBD1 (5 bases). There are 13 residues in the CDR3. Germline V gives CDR1 GTSNPN, CDR2 SVGIG (reference sequence). Trimming left V 7 bases short and J 3 bases short, with 15 bases between. The CDR3 loop reads CAYGHGAYTEAFF. The DNA of the CDR3 is TGTGCCTATGGACACGGCGCTTACACTGAAGCTTTCTTT.

The chain links TRBV6-1 to TRBJ1-2, with D perhaps TRBD1 (5 bases). Germline CDR1 reads MNHNS; CDR2 reads SASEGT. Trimming removed 7 bases from V and 2 bases from J, with 11 bases in between. The CDR3 runs to 13 residues. As DNA, the CDR3 is TGTGCCAGCACTGTGGGGCAAAACTATGGCTACACCTTC. This sequence encodes CASTVGQNYGYTF.

V and J are TRBV4-2 and TRBJ1-4; D is ambiguous. This CDR3 is 14 amino acids long. The germline gives CDR1 LGHNA, CDR2 YNFKEQ. V dropped 1 base and J dropped 8 bases, with 11 bases sitting between them. The CDR3 DNA sequence: TGTGCCAGCAGCCAAGGCCTCATTGGCGAAAAACTGTTTTTT. Protein product: CASSQGLIGEKLFF.

Points on this clone: At the DNA level, this CDR3 is encoded by other sequences in the same sample as well. This chain joins TRBV28 and TRBJ2-7, with 10 bases matching TRBD1. This CDR3 has 16 amino acids. V lost 4 bases, J lost 1 base, and 7 bases stayed unmatched. Germline V gives CDR1 MDHEN, CDR2 SYDVKM. The CDR3 region has the DNA TGTGCCAGCAGTTGGTCCCCGGGACAGGGGTCCTACGAGCAGTACTTC. Encoded protein: CASSWSPGQGSYEQYF.

As DNA, the CDR3 is TGTGCCAGTACCCCCGGGACAGGGTGGTCACCCCTCCACTTT. This sequence encodes CASTPGTGWSPLHF. The chain couples TRBV19 to TRBJ1-6; 9 nucleotides line up with TRBD1. V lost 7 bases to trimming and J lost 10 bases; unmatched junction nucleotides: 8. Per the germline V gene, CDR1 is LNHDA and CDR2 is SQIVND (reference sequence). The CDR3 loop spans 14 amino acids.

This rearrangement joins TRBV6-5 to TRBJ2-2; a weak D match, TRBD1 (5 bases). This CDR3 contains 15 residues. Germline V gene lookup returns CDR1 MNHEY and CDR2 SVGAGI. The V gene lost 6 bases and the J gene lost 4 bases, with 15 bases spanning the gap. CDR3 residues: CASRTPGARTGELFF. The CDR3 nucleotides are TGTGCCAGCAGGACTCCTGGGGCTCGCACCGGGGAGCTGTTTTTT.

The V gene is TRBV2, the J gene TRBJ2-5, with D possibly TRBD2 on 7 matching bases. Judging by the DNA end, TRBJ2-7 fits better; the J call may be wrong. The germline gives CDR1 SNHLY, CDR2 FYNNEI. The CDR3 totals 13 residues. The CDR3 reads CASSKGGQYEQYF. The CDR3 region has the DNA TGTGCCAGCTCCAAGGGGGGGCAGTACGAGCAGTACTTC.

The V gene is TRBV6-1, the J gene TRBJ2-4; D is perhaps TRBD2 (5 bases). V lost 5 bases and J 9 bases, leaving 14 bases between the germline ends. The CDR3 is 13 amino acids. CDR1 MNHNS and CDR2 SASEGT come from the germline V gene. The CDR3 region is CASSIRRWGIQYF. The CDR3 coding sequence is TGTGCCAGCAGTATAAGGAGGTGGGGCATTCAGTACTTC.